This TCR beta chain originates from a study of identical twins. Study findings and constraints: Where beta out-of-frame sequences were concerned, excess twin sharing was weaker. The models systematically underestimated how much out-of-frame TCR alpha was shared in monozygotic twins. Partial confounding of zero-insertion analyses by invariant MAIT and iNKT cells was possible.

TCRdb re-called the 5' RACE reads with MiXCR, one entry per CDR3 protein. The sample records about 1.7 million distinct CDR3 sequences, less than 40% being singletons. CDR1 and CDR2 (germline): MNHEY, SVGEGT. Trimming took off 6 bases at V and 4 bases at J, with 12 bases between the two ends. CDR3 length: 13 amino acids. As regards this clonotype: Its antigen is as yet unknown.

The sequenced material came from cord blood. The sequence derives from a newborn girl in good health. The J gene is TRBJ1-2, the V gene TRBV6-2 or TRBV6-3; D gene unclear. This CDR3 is CASRPRTSYGYTF. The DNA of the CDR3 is TGTGCCAGCAGACCCAGGACCAGCTATGGCTACACCTTC.